Described below is a single T cell receptor beta chain sequence and its context. This record comes from a study of blood T cell repertoires in COVID-19. As for the study in general: Whether acute or convalescent, the COVID-19 samples came from the United States, Italy and Spain. Nucleic acid was either cDNA or gDNA, and it came from T cells, B-cell-depleted T cells, or PBMCs.

How the authors handled the data: It was from reference gene primer amplification that nucleated cell counts were estimated. Some clones are missing from TCRdb's copy, which holds only in-frame ones; the method was immunoSEQ multiplex PCR. The V and J calls and clone size come from that table; D and trimming were worked out from the DNA. The data contain about 250,000 clones, roughly 80% of them singletons. This receptor was obtained from a woman between 65 and 79 years old with acute or convalescent COVID-19. Sequenced input: peripheral blood.

The CDR3 loop is CASSQDLADYNEQFF. The CDR3, as DNA: TGTGCCAGCAGCCAAGACTTAGCGGATTACAATGAGCAGTTCTTC. The chain employs TRBV4-2 and TRBJ2-1; the D gene is possibly TRBD2 (6 bases). Trimming removed 0 bases from V and 4 bases from J, with 10 bases in between. This CDR3 has 15 residues. Per the germline V gene, CDR1 is LGHNA and CDR2 is YNFKEQ.